This record covers a single T cell receptor (beta chain). No antigen is known for it. The data originate from a study of cytomegalovirus exposure and HLA in healthy donors. Looking at the study overall: The 120 or so validation repertoires were reported in a later analysis to have been generated on the same platform as the 666 first-cohort repertoires. The study, taken as a whole, reports: Some public TCRs appeared in many individuals, while most sequences were rare. The study recorded about 150 TCR beta chains that were cytomegalovirus-associated.

Method: immunoSEQ multiplex PCR; TCRdb's copy keeps in-frame clones and lacks some. The sample holds some 250,000 clones; 90% are singletons and the top ten take more than 0.35%. The CDR3 contains 19 residues. The V gene lost 0 bases and the J gene lost 2 bases, with 22 bases spanning the gap. Germline V gene sequence: CDR1 SGDLS, CDR2 YYNGEE. Sequenced: PBMCs. This clonotype was obtained from a woman aged 18-30 years in good health and CMV-seronegative. V gene TRBV9 combines with J gene TRBJ2-3; the D gene is possibly TRBD1 (6 bases). The CDR3 loop reads CASSVGERGTPPFTDTQYF. The CDR3 nucleotides are TGTGCCAGCAGCGTAGGAGAAAGGGGGACCCCACCTTTCACAGATACGCAGTATTTT.